Each of the 21 T cell receptor beta chains below was sequenced from the same sample in a study of shared clonotypes between healthy human individuals (dated by TCRdb to 2019 to 2021). The method was the immunoSEQ multiplex PCR assay. TCRdb took this table from immuneACCESS and kept in-frame rearrangements with V and J called. Such tables lack part of the clones; where checked against another copy, unresolved V genes explain under half of the gap, and the rest is unexplained. Counted in this sample were roughly 2.2 million clones; just under 95% of them appeared once. The biggest ten clones account for approximately 0.39% of the sample. Sequencing was performed on naive CD4+ T cells from PBMCs. Per the publication, the cell subset or site label means: CD45RA+ positively selected. Receptors were obtained from a man in his late teens or twenties in good health. Some clones in this sample may be carry-over from other donors' samples.

The table lists this clone with a few counts. The chain joins TRBV19 to TRBJ2-7, with 7 bases identical to TRBD1. Trimming removed 8 bases from V and 3 bases from J; junction bases left unmatched: 10. The CDR3 totals 14 residues. Germline CDR1 reads LNHDA; CDR2 reads SQIVND (reference sequence). The DNA for the CDR3 is TGTGCCAGTGCCGCAGGGGGTTTCCGCTACGAGCAGTACTTC. This codes for CASAAGGFRYEQYF.

Regarding this clone: Other DNA sequences in this specimen translate into the identical CDR3. This rearrangement joins TRBV6-1 to TRBJ1-1; 7 bases match TRBD1. This CDR3 contains 13 residues. CDR1 is MNHNS and CDR2 is SASEGT in the germline V gene. The trim removed 8 bases at V and 0 bases at J, leaving 3 bases unmatched. The CDR3 here is CASGTAMNTEAFF. CDR3 sequence (DNA): TGTGCCAGCGGGACAGCAATGAACACTGAAGCTTTCTTT.

The CDR3 reads CASSVESGSYEQYF. Here the CDR3 DNA reads TGTGCCAGCAGCGTAGAAAGCGGCTCCTACGAGCAGTACTTC. The chain joins TRBV9 to TRBJ2-7; the D gene is possibly TRBD2 (5 bases). CDR1 is SGDLS and CDR2 is YYNGEE in the germline V gene. V dropped 0 bases and J dropped 0 bases, with 7 bases sitting between them. CDR3 length: 14 amino acids.

Comment on this clone: Other DNA variants within this sample encode the same CDR3. This chain uses TRBV7-2 with TRBJ1-5, with a tentative D call TRBD1 (6 bases). Trimming shortened V by 4 bases and J by 2 bases, and 9 bases separated the two germline ends. This CDR3 is built from 14 residues. Germline V CDR1 and CDR2: SGHTA, FQGNSA. The CDR3 loop is CASSSRQGNQPQHF. Here the CDR3 DNA reads TGTGCCAGCAGCTCGAGACAGGGCAATCAGCCCCAGCATTTT. Together with reference TRBV7-2 and TRBJ1-5, the CDR3 gives the full variable domain: GAGVSQSPSNKVTEKGKDVELRCDPISGHTALYWYRQSLGQGLEFLIYFQGNSAPDKSGLPSDRFSAERTGGSVSTLTIQRTQQEDSAVYLCASSSRQGNQPQHFGDGTRLSIL.

This sequence joins TRBV2 and TRBJ2-2, with 7 positions matching TRBD1. Losses at the gene ends were 4 bases for V and 6 bases for J; bases not matched to a gene: 2. From germline, CDR1 is SNHLY and CDR2 FYNNEI. The CDR3 consists of 13 residues. For the CDR3, the DNA is TGTGCCAGCAGTGGAACAGGGGCCGGGGAGCTGTTTTTT. Its protein is CASSGTGAGELFF.

The V call is TRBV28, the J call TRBJ2-5, with 12 bases that match TRBD2. The CDR3 contains 16 residues. V shed 9 bases and J 4 bases; nucleotides not matched to a gene: 12. CDR1 is MDHEN and CDR2 is SYDVKM in the germline V gene. Here the CDR3 reads CASLERLAGAGETQYF. The CDR3 DNA follows: TGTGCCAGTTTGGAGCGACTAGCGGGAGCTGGAGAGACCCAGTACTTC.

The CDR3 spells CASSQRGYLGDTQYF. The CDR3 bases are TGTGCCAGCAGCCAGAGAGGGTATCTGGGAGATACGCAGTATTTT. The chain is built from TRBV9 and TRBJ2-3, with D tentatively TRBD2 (5 bases). Germline assignment: CDR1 SGDLS and CDR2 YYNGEE. The CDR3 has 15 amino acids. V lost 4 bases to trimming and J lost 5 bases, with 17 bases between them.

This rearrangement joins TRBV27 to TRBJ2-6, with TRBD1 matching 8 bases. The CDR3 covers 17 residues. The V segment lost 3 bases and the J segment 0 bases; nucleotides outside the gene matches: 4. Germline loops: CDR1 MNHEY, CDR2 SMNVEV (reference sequence). CDR3 region: CASSFAQGASGANVLTF. For the CDR3, the DNA is TGTGCCAGCAGTTTTGCCCAGGGGGCCTCTGGGGCCAACGTCCTGACTTTC. The entire variable domain, with the rest obtained from reference TRBV27 and TRBJ2-6, is as follows: EAQVTQNPRYLITVTGKKLTVTCSQNMNHEYMSWYRQDPGLGLRQIYYSMNVEVTDKGDVPEGYKVSRKEKRNFPLILESPSPNQTSLYFCASSFAQGASGANVLTFGAGSRLTVL.

The chain employs TRBV28 and TRBJ1-3; no reliable D call. Per the germline V gene, CDR1 is MDHEN and CDR2 is SYDVKM. V lost 3 bases and J lost 3, with 15 bases in between. CDR3 length: 16 residues. The CDR3 protein is CASSFGSPFDGNTIYF. CDR3 sequence (DNA): TGTGCCAGCAGTTTCGGCAGTCCTTTTGATGGAAACACCATATATTTT.

The count of this clone is one. This chain links TRBV11-2 with TRBJ2-7; D unclear. The CDR3 spans 12 residues. The germline CDR1 and CDR2 sequences are SGHAT and FQNNGV. V was trimmed by 1 base and J by 6 bases, leaving 7 bases between them. The CDR3 bases are TGTGCCAGCAGCTTAGGGGTTCCCGAGCAGTACTTC. Encoded protein: CASSLGVPEQYF.

This chain uses TRBV27 with TRBJ2-7; no definite D call. Trimming removed 6 bases at V and 3 bases at J, with 18 bases between. The CDR3 is 15 amino acids. Germline assignment: CDR1 MNHEY and CDR2 SMNVEV (reference sequence). In DNA, the CDR3 is TGTGCCAGCAGGTCTGGGCTGGCCCCAAACTACGAGCAGTACTTC. This encodes CASRSGLAPNYEQYF.

This chain uses TRBV6-1 with TRBJ1-2; no clear D gene. Germline values: CDR1 MNHNS, CDR2 SASEGT. The CDR3 runs to 14 residues. Trimming cost V 2 bases and J 4 bases, with 11 bases left between them. The CDR3 loop reads CASSERRVGYGYTF. Here the CDR3 DNA reads TGTGCCAGCAGTGAAAGAAGGGTAGGCTATGGCTACACCTTC.

V gene TRBV27 combines with J gene TRBJ1-2; D unresolved. Germline CDR1 is MNHEY and CDR2 is SMNVEV (reference sequence). The CDR3 is made up of 15 amino acids. The V and J ends lost 2 bases and 1 base respectively, with 11 bases between them. The CDR3 bases are TGTGCCAGCAGTTTACCCGCCCAAATTAACTATGGCTACACCTTC. This codes for CASSLPAQINYGYTF.

The CDR3 DNA follows: TGCGCCAGCAGCTTAATGAGCGGGATTTCCTACAATGAGCAGTTCTTC. The encoded protein is CASSLMSGISYNEQFF. This chain links TRBV5-1 with TRBJ2-1; TRBD2 agrees at 7 bases. V shed 2 bases and J 1 base; nucleotides not matched to a gene: 6. CDR3 length: 16 amino acids. Germline V gives CDR1 SGHRS, CDR2 YFSETQ.

This clone was seen once. The chain has TRBV2 and TRBJ2-6; D remains ambiguous. This CDR3 comprises 17 residues. Looked up from germline, CDR1 is SNHLY and CDR2 is FYNNEI. V dropped 6 bases and J dropped 0 bases, with 15 bases sitting between them. CDR3 protein: CASSRRQTSSGANVLTF. The CDR3 DNA sequence: TGTGCCAGCAGCCGTCGGCAGACCAGCTCTGGGGCCAACGTCCTGACTTTC. The complete variable domain, with remaining parts taken from reference TRBV2 and TRBJ2-6, reads EPEVTQTPSHQVTQMGQEVILRCVPISNHLYFYWYRQILGQKVEFLVSFYNNEISEKSEIFDDQFSVERPDGSNFTLKIRSTKLEDSAMYFCASSRRQTSSGANVLTFGAGSRLTVL.

The rearrangement joins TRBV14 to TRBJ1-1, with a weak D call TRBD1 (6 bases). Germline V CDR1 and CDR2: SGHDN, FVKESK. The CDR3 spans 13 residues. V gave up 4 bases and J gave up 3 bases, with 9 bases separating them. Written as DNA, the CDR3 is TGTGCCAGCAGCCTGTACAGGGACACTGAAGCTTTCTTT. This gives the protein CASSLYRDTEAFF.

The CDR3 spells CASSEQGLNTEAFF. CDR3 bases: TGTGCCAGCTCAGAGCAGGGCCTGAACACTGAAGCTTTCTTT. V gene TRBV18 combines with J gene TRBJ1-1, with TRBD1 as a possible D gene (5 bases). The V end lost 5 bases, the J end lost 0 bases, and 10 bases lay between the germline ends. There are 14 residues in the CDR3. The germline V gene encodes CDR1 KGHSH and CDR2 LQKENI.

The chain is built from TRBV4-1 and TRBJ1-1; 9 nucleotides line up with TRBD1. Per germline, CDR1 MGHRA and CDR2 YSYEKL. This CDR3 spans 16 amino acids. V dropped 0 bases and J dropped 8; count of bases not matched to a gene: 10. CDR3 protein: CASSQDRTGGPVEAFF. In DNA, the CDR3 is TGCGCCAGCAGCCAAGATCGCACAGGGGGCCCGGTAGAAGCTTTCTTT.

The V call is TRBV5-1, the J call TRBJ1-4; D gene unclear. The V gene lost 4 bases and the J gene lost 0 bases, with 13 bases spanning the gap. The CDR3 is made up of 16 amino acids. Per the germline V gene, CDR1 is SGHRS and CDR2 is YFSETQ. The CDR3 region has the DNA TGCGCCAGCAGCGCCTCCAGTAGGGCAACTAATGAAAAACTGTTTTTT. Translating it yields CASSASSRATNEKLFF.

This chain joins TRBV9 and TRBJ1-4; 7 bases are a match to TRBD1. The CDR3 is 14 residues long. J gave up 8 bases and V 0 bases, and 4 bases lay outside the gene matches. Germline CDR1 and CDR2: SGDLS and YYNGEE. The CDR3 region is CASSVGQGREKLFF. The DNA of the CDR3 is TGTGCCAGCAGCGTAGGACAGGGTCGCGAAAAACTGTTTTTT.

CDR3 sequence reads: CASTDFPGRTEAFF. The CDR3, as DNA: TGTGCCAGCACGGACTTTCCTGGTCGCACTGAAGCTTTCTTT. The rearrangement links TRBV2 to TRBJ1-1; D ambiguous. Per the germline V gene, CDR1 is SNHLY and CDR2 is FYNNEI. The V gene lost 7 bases and the J gene lost 4 bases, with 16 bases spanning the gap. The CDR3 spans 14 residues.